This TCR beta chain derives from a study of T-cell reconstitution after alpha-beta-depleted transplantation in children. Whole-study findings and limits: The origin of alpha-beta T cells about two months after transplant was reportedly several hundred expanded graft clones. Most T-cell counts and diversity one year after the transplant came from T cells that were newly produced. The study traced high day-60 TCRbeta diversity in some patients to surviving recipient T cells and thymic progenitors.

Unique molecular identifiers featured in how the TCRbeta library was prepared. TCRdb re-derived calls from the PCR reads in MiXCR, one entry per CDR3 protein. The sample lists 80,000 or so distinct CDR3 sequences, roughly 13% seen once, with 27% in the top ten. Worth noting for this clonotype: Its antigen is undetermined.

The V end was cut by 5 bases, the J end by 4 bases, with 10 bases between. This CDR3 has 13 residues. Germline V gives CDR1 MNHEY, CDR2 SMNVEV (reference sequence). The specimen was PBMCs, mostly from graft donor cells, collected 180 days after TCRalphabeta/CD19-depleted stem cell transplant. J is TRBJ2-3 and V is TRBV27; D not certain. This TCR derives from a male patient between 2 and 15 years old who had a stem cell transplant for acute lymphoblastic leukemia, so the T cells may come from the graft donor. The CDR3 spells CASSPRMADTQYF. The CDR3 DNA follows: TGTGCCAGCAGTCCCCGGATGGCAGATACGCAGTATTTT.